The 17 T cell receptor beta chains reported below all come from one sample, sequenced in a study of cytotoxic CD8 clonotypes in ibrutinib-treated CLL (dated by TCRdb to the early 2020s). Receptors were amplified or captured by the immunoSEQ multiplex PCR assay. TCRdb provides this immuneACCESS table in a form limited to in-frame rearrangements. Some clones are lacking; in checked studies, under half of them reflect an unresolved V gene, and why the rest are absent is not known. Recorded for this sample are over 120,000 clones; about 78% of them occurred a single time. About 5% of the sample belongs to the ten largest clones. Read against the paper, the sample's time point label means: roughly 2 years on ibrutinib. Here the sequenced sample was PBMCs, taken after 24 months of ibrutinib treatment. The receptors were sampled from a human donor with chronic lymphocytic leukemia.

The J gene is TRBJ1-1, the V gene TRBV5-1, with 7 nucleotides matching TRBD1. Germline V lookup: CDR1 SGHRS, CDR2 YFSETQ. Trimming removed 0 bases from V and 7 bases from J; junction bases left unmatched: 6. This CDR3 has 14 amino acids. CDR3 nucleotides: TGCGCCAGCAGCTTGGTCGGACAGGTCGGTGAAGCTTTCTTT. Translation gives CASSLVGQVGEAFF. The full variable domain, rest sourced from reference TRBV5-1 and TRBJ1-1, is KAGVTQTPRYLIKTRGQQVTLSCSPISGHRSVSWYQQTPGQGLQFLFEYFSETQRNKGNFPGRFSGRQFSNSRSEMNVSTLELGDSALYLCASSLVGQVGEAFFGQGTRLTVV.

This rearrangement joins TRBV6-6 to TRBJ2-1; no reliable D call. V was pared by 9 bases and J by 5 bases, with 8 bases between. The germline gives CDR1 MNHNY, CDR2 SVGAGI (reference sequence). This CDR3 comprises 11 residues. CDR3 sequence reads: CASGRDNEQFF. The CDR3 region has the DNA TGTGCCAGTGGTAGGGACAATGAGCAGTTCTTC.

The CDR3 sequence: CAWKRTATGYGYTF. As DNA, the CDR3 is TGTGCCTGGAAAAGGACGGCCACGGGGTATGGCTACACCTTC. This sequence joins TRBV30 and TRBJ1-2; D is ambiguous. V lost 4 bases, J lost 5 bases, and 17 bases lay in between. CDR1 GTSNPN and CDR2 SVGIG come from the germline V gene (reference sequence). The CDR3 has 14 amino acids.

This clone was counted many times. J is TRBJ2-3 and V is TRBV7-2; D is perhaps TRBD2 (5 bases). The CDR3 loop spans 13 amino acids. Between the trimmed V and J ends, which lost 3 bases and 4 bases, there was a span of 8 bases. In germline, CDR1 is SGHTA, CDR2 FQGNSA. In DNA form, the CDR3 reads TGTGCCAGCAGCTTCGGACTGGCAGATACGCAGTATTTT. Translating gives CASSFGLADTQYF.

The chain has TRBV5-6 and TRBJ2-7, with D perhaps matching TRBD2 (5 bases). With 0 bases removed from V and 7 bases from J, the gap between germline ends came to 8 bases. The CDR3 is 12 residues long. In germline, CDR1 is SGHDT, CDR2 YYEEEE. In nucleotides, the CDR3 is TGTGCCAGCAGCTTGGGGACGGGGGAGCAGTACTTC. This translates into CASSLGTGEQYF.

V usage is TRBV4-3 and J usage is TRBJ1-1, with unresolved D. The germline CDR1 and CDR2 sequences are LGHNA and YSLEER. The CDR3 extends over 14 amino acids. V lost 3 bases to trimming and J lost 3 bases, with 11 bases between them. In DNA form, the CDR3 reads TGCGCCAGCAGCCAGGTCGCCCGGGACACTGAAGCTTTCTTT. Its translation is CASSQVARDTEAFF.

The genes are TRBV12-1 and TRBJ2-7; the listed D gene, TRBD2, was not tested against the DNA. TRBV12-1 is labeled a pseudogene. The CDR3 runs to 18 residues. CDR3 DNA: TGTGCCAGCAGTGGGGGTTCCGCGACTAGCGGGAGGACGTACGAGCAGTACTTC. Its translation: CASSGGSATSGRTYEQYF.

This clone was counted a few times. This chain joins TRBV7-2 and TRBJ2-3; unclear D gene. Germline V gene lookup returns CDR1 SGHTA and CDR2 FQGNSA. Between the trimmed V and J ends, which lost 2 bases and 6 bases, there was a span of 6 bases. The CDR3 is made up of 12 amino acids. CDR3 nucleotide sequence: TGTGCCAGCAGCTTATCGTGGGATACGCAGTATTTT. As protein: CASSLSWDTQYF.

V is TRBV9 and J is TRBJ2-5; 7 bases line up with TRBD1. With V trimmed by 2 bases and J by 1 base, 5 bases remained unmatched. Germline loops: CDR1 SGDLS, CDR2 YYNGEE. CDR3 length: 15 residues. The CDR3 bases are TGTGCCAGCAGCGTTAATTGGGACAGCCAAGAGACCCAGTACTTC. Translating gives CASSVNWDSQETQYF. Variable domain in full (rest from reference TRBV9 and TRBJ2-5): DSGVTQTPKHLITATGQRVTLRCSPRSGDLSVYWYQQSLDQGLQFLIQYYNGEERAKGNILERFSAQQFPDLHSELNLSSLELGDSALYFCASSVNWDSQETQYFGPGTRLLVL.

The chain carries TRBV5-1 and TRBJ1-4; D call uncertain. Germline lookup yields CDR1 SGHRS and CDR2 YFSETQ. V lost 0 bases, J lost 3 bases, and 9 bases lay in between. The CDR3 covers 15 residues. This chain's CDR3 is CASSLVAGPNEKLFF. The CDR3, as DNA: TGCGCCAGCAGCTTGGTGGCAGGACCTAATGAAAAACTGTTTTTT.

The DNA of the CDR3 is TGTGCCAGCCGCCGGTTTGGAGGTCTTGAAAAACTGTTTTTT. Amino acid sequence: CASRRFGGLEKLFF. This rearrangement joins TRBV11-2 to TRBJ1-4; the D is unclear. The V end lost 8 bases, the J end lost 7 bases, and 17 bases lay between the germline ends. The CDR3 loop spans 14 amino acids. Germline CDR1 is SGHAT and CDR2 is FQNNGV.

The chain is built from TRBV2 and TRBJ1-5, with 11 bases identical to TRBD1. The CDR3 loop spans 13 amino acids. V dropped 6 bases and J dropped 5; count of bases not matched to a gene: 0. Looked up from germline, CDR1 is SNHLY and CDR2 is FYNNEI. The CDR3 here is CASRGQGDQPQHF. The CDR3 region has the DNA TGTGCCAGCAGGGGACAGGGGGATCAGCCCCAGCATTTT.

This clone has only a few counts. J is TRBJ1-4 and V is TRBV18; D not certain. The germline V gene has CDR1 KGHSH and CDR2 LQKENI. The CDR3 spans 15 residues. V lost 2 bases to trimming and J lost 8 bases, with 15 bases between them. The CDR3 spells CASSPNRETKEKLFF. The CDR3 DNA is TGTGCCAGCTCACCAAACCGGGAGACGAAAGAAAAACTGTTTTTT.

This clone was seen a few times. The CDR3 here is CASRDRASHSEQFF. CDR3 bases: TGTGCCAGCAGGGACAGGGCCTCCCACAGTGAGCAGTTCTTC. This sequence joins TRBV2 and TRBJ2-1, with TRBD1 identical over 8 bases. CDR3 length equals 14 residues. Germline values: CDR1 SNHLY, CDR2 FYNNEI. The J segment lost 9 bases and the V segment lost 6 bases, leaving 10 bases of the junction unmatched.

In this sample, this clone turned up once. The chain has TRBV29-1 and TRBJ1-2; unclear D gene. The CDR3 runs 10 residues. Per the germline V gene, CDR1 is SQVTM and CDR2 is ANQGSEA. V lost 6 bases to trimming and J lost 4 bases, with 6 bases between them. The CDR3 bases are TGCAGCGTATGGTCCTATGGCTACACCTTC. Translation: CSVWSYGYTF.

This rearrangement joins TRBV5-1 to TRBJ2-1; 7 positions match TRBD2. The trim removed 2 bases at V and 1 base at J, leaving 3 bases unmatched. The length of the CDR3 is 15 residues. In germline, CDR1 is SGHRS, CDR2 YFSETQ. The chain's CDR3 is CASSLGEGSYNEQFF. CDR3 DNA: TGCGCCAGCAGCTTAGGGGAGGGTTCCTACAATGAGCAGTTCTTC.

The rearrangement joins TRBV5-1 to TRBJ1-2; 7 bases align to TRBD1. With 4 bases clipped from V and 7 bases from J, the junction kept 16 bases outside the gene matches. This CDR3 region has 16 residues. Germline V CDR1 and CDR2: SGHRS, YFSETQ. The CDR3 coding sequence is TGCGCCAGCAGCCTCCAGGGGGACCTTTTCATCGTTGGCTACACCTTC. This encodes CASSLQGDLFIVGYTF.